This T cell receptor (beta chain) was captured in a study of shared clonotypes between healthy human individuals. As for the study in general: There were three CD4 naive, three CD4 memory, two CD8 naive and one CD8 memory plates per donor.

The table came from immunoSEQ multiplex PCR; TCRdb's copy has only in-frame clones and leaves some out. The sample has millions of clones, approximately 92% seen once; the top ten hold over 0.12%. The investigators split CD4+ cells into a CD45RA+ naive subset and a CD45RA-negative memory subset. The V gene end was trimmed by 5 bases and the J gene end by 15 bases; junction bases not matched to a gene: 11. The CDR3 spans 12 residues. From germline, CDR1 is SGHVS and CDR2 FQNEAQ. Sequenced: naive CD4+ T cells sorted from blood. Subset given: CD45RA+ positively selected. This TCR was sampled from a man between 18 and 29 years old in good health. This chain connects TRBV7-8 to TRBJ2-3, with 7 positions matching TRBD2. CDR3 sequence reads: CASSPVAGRVYF. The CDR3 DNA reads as TGTGCCAGCAGCCCGGTAGCGGGCCGCGTCTATTTT.